In its sample, the clone carrying this T cell receptor (beta chain) was seen once. The treatment is: around 19 received Ad26.COV2.S at low or high dose, single or two shots; several received placebo; per-sample allocation not given. Repertoires come from day 63 after the first vaccine or placebo injection. Expression of Wuhan-strain SARS-CoV-2 spike came from the Ad26 vector that formed the vaccine. This sample stems from a study of Ad26.COV2.S vaccination and SARS-CoV-2 variants. Study summary: Administration of Ad26.COV2.S was intramuscular, either once or twice 56 days apart.

Per germline, CDR1 SGHTA and CDR2 FQGNSA. The V end lost 5 bases, the J end lost 0 bases, and 10 bases lay between the germline ends. The CDR3 has 14 amino acids. Libraries were prepared by immunoSEQ multiplex PCR; TCRdb keeps only in-frame clonotypes and omits some of them. The sample shows 500,000 or so clones, 75% to 90% of them seen only once. The chain has TRBV7-2 and TRBJ1-1; the D is unclear. The TCR comes from a person aged 18-65 years who received the Ad26.COV2.S COVID-19 vaccine or a placebo. The sequenced sample was peripheral blood, obtained in a trial of Ad26.COV2.S vaccine versus placebo. The CDR3 is CASSPPLMNTEAFF. Written as DNA, the CDR3 is TGTGCCAGCAGCCCGCCCCTAATGAACACTGAAGCTTTCTTT.